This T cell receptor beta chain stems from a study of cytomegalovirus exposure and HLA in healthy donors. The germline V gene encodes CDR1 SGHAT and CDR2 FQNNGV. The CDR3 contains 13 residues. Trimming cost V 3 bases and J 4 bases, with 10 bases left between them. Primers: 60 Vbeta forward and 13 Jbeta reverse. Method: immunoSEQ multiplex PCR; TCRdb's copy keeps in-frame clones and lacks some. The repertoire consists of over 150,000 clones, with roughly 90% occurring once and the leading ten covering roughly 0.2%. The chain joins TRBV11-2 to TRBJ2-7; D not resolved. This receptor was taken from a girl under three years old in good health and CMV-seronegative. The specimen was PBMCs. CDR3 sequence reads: CASSFPPTYEQYF. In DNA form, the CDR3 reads TGTGCCAGCAGCTTCCCCCCAACTTACGAGCAGTACTTC.